The rows below give T cell receptor beta chains drawn from one sample of a study of T cell responses to AZD1222 COVID-19 vaccine. Here immunoSEQ multiplex PCR was the method, and the copy in TCRdb shows in-frame clones only, minus some. The profile covers around 130,000 clones, with around 84% appearing a single time and 12% taken by the ten largest. The sequencing used peripheral blood, collected on day 0 of AZD1222 vaccination. The receptors originated from an adult in good health. Both conserved end residues are trimmed from each CDR3.

v_call cdr3_aa
TRBV11-2 ASSFGTGSYEQY
TRBV2 ASVRDRSDEQY
TRBV23-1 ASSQSSGTGDSPLH
TRBV9 ASSVGTGALRNEKLF
TRBV24-1 ATSDLNSVAGAIQETQY
TRBV19 ASKEDRGYNEQF
TRBV11-2 ASSFGYQETQY
TRBV3-1/TRBV3-2 ASSQDSGSGGYT
TRBV5-1 ASSLGLGSSYNSPLH
TRBV7-2 ASSPGSIYGYT
TRBV19 ASSRQRAKNIQY
TRBV4-3 ASSQDAGGDTEAF
TRBV5-5 ASSLVVGRDEKLF
TRBV29-1 SVRTQGVYTQY
TRBV28 ASSLSDRGLGEQY
TRBV27 ASSLSPGMNTEAF
TRBV6-2/TRBV6-3 ASSYPTGMGYEQY
TRBV4-1 ASSQWVDSPLH
TRBV4-1 ASSLGSFETQY
TRBV27 ASSLSSGGYNEQF
TRBV5-8 ASSLGLARLQF
TRBV12-3/TRBV12-4 ASRPRAGGTQY
TRBV7-2 ASSWDRGTEKLF
TRBV6-5 ASSTGGGNQPQH
TRBV19 ASSMFSAEAF
TRBV6-1 ASSDRDRGSYT
TRBV7-9 ASSLGLAGLPY
TRBV5-1 ASSLAPTGGNYGYT
TRBV5-8 ASSTGTSGSYEQY
TRBV30 AWSHGQGNQPQH
TRBV11-2 ASSSMQNTEAF
TRBV6-7 ASTQRQTYEQY
TRBV9 ASSKGGGGGNTIY
TRBV5-6 ASSLAVQNYGYT
TRBV15 ATSRDLARTNSGNTIY
TRBV5-4 ASSLVPGDHEQY
TRBV5-4 ASSLSGSGEQF
TRBV5-4 ASRPSGTVYGYT
TRBV2 ASRATGGTDTQY
TRBV5-4 ASSFGTGVNQPQH
TRBV10-3 AITRTASSYNEQF
TRBV6-5 ASSSRWGGKGAF
TRBV5-1 ASSYRTGGGEKLF
TRBV2 ARGTVSYEQY
TRBV2 ASSALADLY